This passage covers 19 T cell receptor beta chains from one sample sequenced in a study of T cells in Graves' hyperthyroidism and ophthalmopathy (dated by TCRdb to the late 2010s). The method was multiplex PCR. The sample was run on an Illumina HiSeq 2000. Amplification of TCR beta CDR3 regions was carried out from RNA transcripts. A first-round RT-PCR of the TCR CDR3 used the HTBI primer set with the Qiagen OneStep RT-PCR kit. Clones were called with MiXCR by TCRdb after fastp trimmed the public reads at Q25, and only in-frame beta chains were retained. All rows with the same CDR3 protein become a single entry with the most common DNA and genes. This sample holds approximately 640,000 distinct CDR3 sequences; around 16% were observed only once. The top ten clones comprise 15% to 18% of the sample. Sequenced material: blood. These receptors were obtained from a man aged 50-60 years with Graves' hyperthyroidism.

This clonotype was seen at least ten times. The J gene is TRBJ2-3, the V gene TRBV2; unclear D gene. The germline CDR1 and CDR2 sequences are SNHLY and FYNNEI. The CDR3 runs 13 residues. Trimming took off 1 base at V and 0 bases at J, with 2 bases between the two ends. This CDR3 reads CASSEDSTDTQYF. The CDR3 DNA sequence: TGTGCCAGCAGTGAAGACAGCACAGATACGCAGTATTTT.

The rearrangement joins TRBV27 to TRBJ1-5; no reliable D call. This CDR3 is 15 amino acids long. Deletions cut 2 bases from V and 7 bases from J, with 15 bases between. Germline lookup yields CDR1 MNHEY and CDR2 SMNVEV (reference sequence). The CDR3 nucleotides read TGTGCCAGCAGTTTAGGGGAGGGCTTAGGCCAGCCCCAGCATTTT. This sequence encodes CASSLGEGLGQPQHF.

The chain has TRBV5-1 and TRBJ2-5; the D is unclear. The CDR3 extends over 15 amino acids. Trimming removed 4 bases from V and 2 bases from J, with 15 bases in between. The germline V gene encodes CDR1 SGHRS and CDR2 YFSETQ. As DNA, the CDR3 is TGCGCCAGCAGCACGGCCAGACTGGGACAAGAGACCCAGTACTTC. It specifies CASSTARLGQETQYF.

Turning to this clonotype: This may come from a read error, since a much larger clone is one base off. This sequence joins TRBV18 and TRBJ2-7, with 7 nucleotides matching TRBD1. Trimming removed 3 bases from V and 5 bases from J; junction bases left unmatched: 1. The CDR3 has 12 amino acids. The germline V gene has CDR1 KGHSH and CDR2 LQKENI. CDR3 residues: CASSPDRHEQYF. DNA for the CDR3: TGTGCCAGCTCACCGGACAGGCACGAGCAGTACTTC.

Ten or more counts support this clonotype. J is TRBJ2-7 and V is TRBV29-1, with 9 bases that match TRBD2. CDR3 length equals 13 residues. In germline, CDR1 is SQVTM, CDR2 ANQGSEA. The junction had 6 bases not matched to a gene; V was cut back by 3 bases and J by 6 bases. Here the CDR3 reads CSVEEREVPEQYF. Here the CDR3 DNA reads TGCAGCGTTGAGGAGCGGGAGGTCCCCGAGCAGTACTTC.

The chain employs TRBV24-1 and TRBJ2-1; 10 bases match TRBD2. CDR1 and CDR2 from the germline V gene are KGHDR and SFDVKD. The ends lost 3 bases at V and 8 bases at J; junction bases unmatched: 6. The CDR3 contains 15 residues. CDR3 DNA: TGTGCCACCAGTGATCCAAGCGGGAGGGCCGATGAGCAGTTCTTC. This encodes CATSDPSGRADEQFF.

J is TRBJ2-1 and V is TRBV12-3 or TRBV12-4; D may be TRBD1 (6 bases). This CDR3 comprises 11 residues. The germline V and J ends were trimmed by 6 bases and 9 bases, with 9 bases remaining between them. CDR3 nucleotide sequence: TGTGCCAGCAGCAACAGGGCTGAGCAGTTCTTC. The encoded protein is CASSNRAEQFF.

The CDR3 DNA follows: TGTGCCAGCAGCCAAGAGACTAGCGGGGATAGAGGGGTACAAGAGACCCAGTACTTC. This encodes CASSQETSGDRGVQETQYF. This rearrangement joins TRBV14 to TRBJ2-5; 11 nucleotides match TRBD2. Germline values: CDR1 SGHDN, CDR2 FVKESK. After removal of 0 bases from V and 2 bases from J, the junction contained 11 bases not matched to a gene. This CDR3 is built from 19 residues.

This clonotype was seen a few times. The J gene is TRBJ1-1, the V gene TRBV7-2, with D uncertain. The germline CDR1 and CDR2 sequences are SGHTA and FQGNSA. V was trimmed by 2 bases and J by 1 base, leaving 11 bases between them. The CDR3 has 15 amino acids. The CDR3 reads CASSLLRVGNTEAFF. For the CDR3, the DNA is TGTGCCAGCAGCTTACTCCGAGTGGGGAACACTGAAGCTTTCTTT.

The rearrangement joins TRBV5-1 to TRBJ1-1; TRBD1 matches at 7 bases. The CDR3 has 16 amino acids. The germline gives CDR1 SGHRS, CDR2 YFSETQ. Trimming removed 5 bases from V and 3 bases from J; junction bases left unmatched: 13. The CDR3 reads CASREAYRGVYTEAFF. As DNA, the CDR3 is TGCGCCAGCAGAGAAGCTTACAGGGGTGTGTACACTGAAGCTTTCTTT. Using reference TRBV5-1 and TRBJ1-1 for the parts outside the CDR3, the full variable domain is KAGVTQTPRYLIKTRGQQVTLSCSPISGHRSVSWYQQTPGQGLQFLFEYFSETQRNKGNFPGRFSGRQFSNSRSEMNVSTLELGDSALYLCASREAYRGVYTEAFFGQGTRLTVV.

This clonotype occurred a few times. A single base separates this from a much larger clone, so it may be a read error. The CDR3 here is CASSPDKDPYGQYF. CDR3 DNA: TGTGCCAGCAGCCCTGACAAGGACCCCTACGGGCAGTACTTC. This chain connects TRBV7-9 to TRBJ2-7; the D is unclear. CDR1 and CDR2 from the germline V gene are SEHNR and FQNEAQ (reference sequence). This CDR3 has 14 residues.

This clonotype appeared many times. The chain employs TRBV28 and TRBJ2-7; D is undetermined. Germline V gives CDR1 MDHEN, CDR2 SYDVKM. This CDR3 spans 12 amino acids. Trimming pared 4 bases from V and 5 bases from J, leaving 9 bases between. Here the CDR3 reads CASSSEGHEQYF. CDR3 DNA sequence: TGTGCCAGCAGTTCGGAAGGACACGAGCAGTACTTC.

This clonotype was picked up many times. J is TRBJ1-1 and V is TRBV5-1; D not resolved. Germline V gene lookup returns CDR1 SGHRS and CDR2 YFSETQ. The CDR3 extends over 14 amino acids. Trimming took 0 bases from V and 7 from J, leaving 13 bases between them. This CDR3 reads CASSLAVEDYEAFF. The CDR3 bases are TGCGCCAGCAGCTTGGCCGTGGAGGACTATGAAGCTTTCTTT.

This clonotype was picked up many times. CDR3 protein: CSAPGQGLRETQYF. CDR3 in DNA: TGCAGTGCCCCCGGACAGGGGTTACGGGAGACCCAGTACTTC. This chain links TRBV20-1 with TRBJ2-5, with 9 bases lining up with TRBD1. This CDR3 spans 14 amino acids. CDR1 and CDR2 from the germline V gene are DFQATT and SNEGSKA (reference sequence). V lost 6 bases and J lost 5; bases outside the gene matches: 10.

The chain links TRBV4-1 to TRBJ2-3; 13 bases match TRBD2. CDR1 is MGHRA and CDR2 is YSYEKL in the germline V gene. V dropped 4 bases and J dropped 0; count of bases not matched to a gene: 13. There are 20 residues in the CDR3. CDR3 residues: CASSRTGLAGLLPSTDTQYF. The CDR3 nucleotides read TGCGCCAGCAGCCGCACGGGACTAGCGGGGCTTCTGCCTAGCACAGATACGCAGTATTTT.

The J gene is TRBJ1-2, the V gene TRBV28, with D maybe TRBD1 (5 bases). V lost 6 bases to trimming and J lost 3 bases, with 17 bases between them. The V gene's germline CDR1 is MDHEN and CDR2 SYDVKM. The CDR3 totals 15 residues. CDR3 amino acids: CASRIDSPTYYGYTF. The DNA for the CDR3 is TGTGCCAGCAGGATTGACAGTCCCACCTACTATGGCTACACCTTC.

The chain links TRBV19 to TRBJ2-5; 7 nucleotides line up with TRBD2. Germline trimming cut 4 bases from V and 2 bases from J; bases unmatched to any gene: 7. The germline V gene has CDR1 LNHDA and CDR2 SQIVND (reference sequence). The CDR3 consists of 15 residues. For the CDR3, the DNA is TGTGCCAGTAGTAGAGGACTAGTTAATCAAGAGACCCAGTACTTC. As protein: CASSRGLVNQETQYF.

The CDR3 here is CASSRAVLSYNEQFF. The CDR3 DNA is TGTGCCAGTAGTAGGGCGGTACTCTCCTACAATGAGCAGTTCTTC. The rearrangement uses TRBV19 and TRBJ2-1; D is uncertain. The germline V gene has CDR1 LNHDA and CDR2 SQIVND (reference sequence). V was pared by 4 bases and J by 0 bases, with 10 bases between. The length of the CDR3 is 15 residues.

The DNA for the CDR3 is TGTGCCAGTAGTATGGGACAGGGGACCGGGGAGCTGTTTTTT. This codes for CASSMGQGTGELFF. J is TRBJ2-2 and V is TRBV19, with 10 bases lining up with TRBD1. Germline V CDR1 and CDR2: LNHDA, SQIVND (reference sequence). CDR3 size: 14 residues. J gave up 5 bases and V 3 bases, and 0 bases lay outside the gene matches.